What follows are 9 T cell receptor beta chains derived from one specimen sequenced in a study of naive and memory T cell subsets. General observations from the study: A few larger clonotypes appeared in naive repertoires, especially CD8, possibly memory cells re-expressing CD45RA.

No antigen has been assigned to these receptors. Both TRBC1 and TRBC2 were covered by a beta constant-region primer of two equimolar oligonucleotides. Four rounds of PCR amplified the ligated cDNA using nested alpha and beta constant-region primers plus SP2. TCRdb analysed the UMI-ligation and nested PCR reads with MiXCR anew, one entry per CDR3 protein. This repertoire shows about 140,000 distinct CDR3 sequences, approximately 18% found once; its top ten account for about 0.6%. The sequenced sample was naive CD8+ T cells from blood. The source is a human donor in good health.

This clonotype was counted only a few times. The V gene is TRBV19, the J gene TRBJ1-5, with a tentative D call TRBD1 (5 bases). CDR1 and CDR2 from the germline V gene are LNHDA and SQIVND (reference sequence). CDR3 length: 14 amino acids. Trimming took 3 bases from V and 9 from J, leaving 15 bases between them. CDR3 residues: CASSILRDGSPQHF. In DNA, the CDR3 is TGTGCCAGTAGTATTTTGCGGGACGGTTCGCCCCAGCATTTT.

This CDR3 is CASSSRTPNNSPLHF. The CDR3 DNA reads as TGTGCCAGCAGCTCCCGGACACCTAATAATTCACCCCTCCACTTT. The chain recombines TRBV14 with TRBJ1-6; tentative D call: TRBD1 (5 bases). In germline, CDR1 is SGHDN, CDR2 FVKESK. V shed 5 bases and J shed 5 bases, with 13 bases lying between them. The CDR3 extends over 15 amino acids.

The CDR3 DNA reads TGTGCCAGCAGTTACTCGGCCGGGACTCCCTCCTACGAGCAGTACTTC. This gives the protein CASSYSAGTPSYEQYF. The chain couples TRBV6-2 or TRBV6-3 to TRBJ2-7; a weak D match, TRBD2 (6 bases). The CDR3 contains 16 residues. V lost 0 bases, J lost 0 bases, and 12 bases lay in between. The germline CDR1 and CDR2 sequences are MNHEY and SVGEGT.

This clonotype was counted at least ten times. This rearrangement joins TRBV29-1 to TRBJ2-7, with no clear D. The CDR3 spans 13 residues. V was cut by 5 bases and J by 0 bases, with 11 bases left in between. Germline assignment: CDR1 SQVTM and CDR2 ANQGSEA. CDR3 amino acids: CSVRDTDSYEQYF. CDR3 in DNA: TGCAGCGTTAGAGACACAGACTCCTACGAGCAGTACTTC.

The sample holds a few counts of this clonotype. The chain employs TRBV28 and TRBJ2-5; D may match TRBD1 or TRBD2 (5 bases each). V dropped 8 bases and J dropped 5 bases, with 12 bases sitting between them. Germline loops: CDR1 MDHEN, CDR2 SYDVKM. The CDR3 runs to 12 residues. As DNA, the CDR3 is TGTGCCAGCTCTGGGGGTTTTGAGACCCAGTACTTC. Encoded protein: CASSGGFETQYF.

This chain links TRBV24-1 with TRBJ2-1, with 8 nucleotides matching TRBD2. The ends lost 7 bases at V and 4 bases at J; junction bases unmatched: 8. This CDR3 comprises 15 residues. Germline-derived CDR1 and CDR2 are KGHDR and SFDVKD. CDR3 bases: TGTGCCACCAGAGCGGGAGAGGAGGGTTACAATGAGCAGTTCTTC. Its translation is CATRAGEEGYNEQFF.

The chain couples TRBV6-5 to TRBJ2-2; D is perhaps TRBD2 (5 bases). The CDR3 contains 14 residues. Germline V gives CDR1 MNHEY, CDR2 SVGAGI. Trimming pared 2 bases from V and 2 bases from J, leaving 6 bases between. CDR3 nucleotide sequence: TGTGCCAGCAGTTACGGACTTAACACCGGGGAGCTGTTTTTT. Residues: CASSYGLNTGELFF.

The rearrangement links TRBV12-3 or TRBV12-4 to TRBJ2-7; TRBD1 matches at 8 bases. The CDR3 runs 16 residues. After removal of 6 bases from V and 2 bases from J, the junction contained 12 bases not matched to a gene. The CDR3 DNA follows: TGTGCCAGCAGCCCCGGGACAGGCGTCGGGACCTACGAGCAGTACTTC. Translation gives CASSPGTGVGTYEQYF.

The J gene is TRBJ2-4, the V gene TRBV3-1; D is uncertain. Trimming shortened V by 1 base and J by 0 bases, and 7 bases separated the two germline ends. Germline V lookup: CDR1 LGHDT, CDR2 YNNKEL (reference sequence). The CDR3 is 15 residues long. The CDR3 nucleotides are TGTGCCAGCAGCCAAGGCGGAGTAGCCAAAAACATTCAGTACTTC. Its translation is CASSQGGVAKNIQYF.